Each of the 4 T cell receptor beta chains below was sequenced from the same sample in a study of T cells in Graves' hyperthyroidism and ophthalmopathy. The investigators amplified TCR beta CDR3 regions from RNA transcripts. During a first-round RT-PCR of the TCR CDR3, the HTBI primer set was used. TCRdb analysed the multiplex PCR reads with MiXCR anew, one entry per CDR3 protein. The sample holds approximately 590,000 distinct CDR3 sequences, less than 20% seen once. Source material: blood. The receptors here all came from a woman aged 30 to 39 with Graves' hyperthyroidism.

The V gene is TRBV7-9, the J gene TRBJ2-1, with D possibly called TRBD1 or TRBD2 (6 bases each). CDR3 length equals 14 residues. V was clipped by 5 bases and J by 9 bases, with 17 bases between them. CDR1 SEHNR and CDR2 FQNEAQ come from the germline V gene (reference sequence). The chain's CDR3 is CASSLFGGGGEQFF. As DNA, the CDR3 is TGTGCCAGCAGCCTGTTTGGAGGGGGAGGTGAGCAGTTCTTC.

This clonotype has a count of ten or more. The V call is TRBV19, the J call TRBJ1-5, with TRBD1 identical over 8 bases. This CDR3 has 14 amino acids. The J segment lost 6 bases and the V segment lost 2 bases, leaving 3 bases of the junction unmatched. The germline V gene encodes CDR1 LNHDA and CDR2 SQIVND (reference sequence). In DNA, the CDR3 is TGTGCCAGTAGTATACAGGGGGCTTTTCAGCCCCAGCATTTT. Translated: CASSIQGAFQPQHF.

This clonotype was seen ten or more times. The chain has TRBV20-1 and TRBJ2-1; tentative D call: TRBD2 (6 bases). The V gene lost 2 bases and the J gene lost 0 bases, with 14 bases spanning the gap. This CDR3 contains 16 residues. Germline values: CDR1 DFQATT, CDR2 SNEGSKA (reference sequence). CDR3 protein: CSARHRDSSSYNEQFF. In nucleotides, the CDR3 is TGCAGTGCTAGACACCGGGACTCGAGCTCCTACAATGAGCAGTTCTTC.

The rearrangement joins TRBV2 to TRBJ2-2, with D perhaps matching TRBD1 (6 bases). The CDR3 runs 15 residues. Deletions cut 7 bases from V and 2 bases from J, with 14 bases between. CDR1 SNHLY and CDR2 FYNNEI come from the germline V gene. CDR3 region: CASKSEGTNTGELFF. The DNA of the CDR3 is TGTGCCAGCAAAAGTGAGGGGACAAACACCGGGGAGCTGTTTTTT. Looking up the rest from reference TRBV2 and TRBJ2-2 gives the full variable domain: EPEVTQTPSHQVTQMGQEVILRCVPISNHLYFYWYRQILGQKVEFLVSFYNNEISEKSEIFDDQFSVERPDGSNFTLKIRSTKLEDSAMYFCASKSEGTNTGELFFGEGSRLTVL.